This T cell receptor (beta chain) was identified in a study of graft-versus-host responses after intestinal transplantation. About the research overall: Recipients uniformly received anti-thymocyte globulin induction, followed by tacrolimus and steroids for approximately 3 years.

With respect to this clone: Its specificity is not known.

Profiling relied on immunoSEQ multiplex PCR, and the TCRdb table lists in-frame clones only, not all of them. In the table there are 85,000 to 130,000 clones, about 90% of which are singletons. The CDR3 has 13 amino acids. The V gene's germline CDR1 is MDHEN and CDR2 SYDVKM. Trimming took 2 bases from V and 5 from J, leaving 9 bases between them. Sample: unstimulated CD4+ T cells sorted from spleen or lymph node cells, taken before intestinal transplant. The rearrangement uses TRBV28 and TRBJ2-5; D call uncertain. The TCR originated in a human donor who received an intestinal transplant. The CDR3 nucleotides read TGTGCCAGCAGTTTAACGGTCCCTGAGACCCAGTACTTC. Translating it yields CASSLTVPETQYF.